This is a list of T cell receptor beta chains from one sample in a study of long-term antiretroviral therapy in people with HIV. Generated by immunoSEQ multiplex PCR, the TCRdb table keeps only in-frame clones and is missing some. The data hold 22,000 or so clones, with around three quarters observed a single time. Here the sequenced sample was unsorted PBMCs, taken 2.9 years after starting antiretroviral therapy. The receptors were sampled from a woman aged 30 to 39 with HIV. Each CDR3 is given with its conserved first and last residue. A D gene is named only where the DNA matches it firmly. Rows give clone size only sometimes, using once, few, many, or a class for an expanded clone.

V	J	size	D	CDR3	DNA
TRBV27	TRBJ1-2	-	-	CASRDSLNYGYTF	TGTGCCAGCAGGGACAGCCTTAACTATGGCTACACCTTC
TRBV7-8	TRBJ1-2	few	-	CASSLDARGTFQANYGYTF	TGTGCCAGCAGCTTAGATGCGAGAGGGACATTTCAGGCTAACTATGGCTACACCTTC
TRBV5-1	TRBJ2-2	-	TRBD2	CASSLEGTSDLKGTGELFF	TGCGCCAGCAGCTTGGAAGGGACTAGCGACCTCAAGGGCACCGGGGAGCTGTTTTTT
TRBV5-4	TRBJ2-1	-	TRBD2	CASSAPPTSGGADEQFF	TGTGCCAGCAGCGCTCCACCGACTAGCGGGGGGGCAGATGAGCAGTTCTTC
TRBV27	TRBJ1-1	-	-	CASSSGRGAMNTEAFF	TGTGCCAGCAGTTCGGGCCGGGGAGCAATGAACACTGAAGCTTTCTTT
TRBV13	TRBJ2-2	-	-	CASSAYNNGELFF	TGTGCCAGCAGCGCCTACAATAACGGGGAGCTGTTTTTT
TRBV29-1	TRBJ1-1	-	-	CSVEGSLGVMNTEAFF	TGCAGCGTTGAAGGGTCATTGGGGGTCATGAACACTGAAGCTTTCTTT
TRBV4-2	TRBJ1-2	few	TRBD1	CASSQESGQGNYGYTF	TGTGCCAGCAGCCAAGAGTCGGGACAGGGGAACTATGGCTACACCTTC
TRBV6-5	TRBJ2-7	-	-	CASSYSDTPYEQYF	TGTGCCAGCAGTTACTCGGACACACCCTACGAGCAGTACTTC
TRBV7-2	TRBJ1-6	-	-	CASSFQRSPLHF	TGTGCCAGCAGCTTCCAAAGGTCACCCCTCCACTTT
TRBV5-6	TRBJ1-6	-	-	CASSFEQSDSPLHF	TGTGCCAGCAGCTTTGAACAGTCTGATTCACCCCTCCACTTT
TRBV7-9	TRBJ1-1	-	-	CASSPGGVERAFF	TGTGCCAGCAGCCCGGGGGGGGTGGAGAGGGCTTTCTTT
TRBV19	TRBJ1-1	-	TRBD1	CASSKERTGGRTEAFF	TGTGCCAGTAGTAAAGAAAGGACAGGGGGGCGGACTGAAGCTTTCTTT
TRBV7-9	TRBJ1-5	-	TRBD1	CASSRDSFLSNQPQHF	TGTGCCAGCAGTCGGGACAGTTTCTTAAGCAATCAGCCCCAGCATTTT
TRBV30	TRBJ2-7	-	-	CAWRRLTEQYF	TGTGCCTGGAGACGCCTCACCGAGCAGTACTTC
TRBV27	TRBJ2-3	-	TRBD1	CASGQGAADTQYF	TGTGCCAGCGGACAGGGGGCTGCAGATACGCAGTATTTT
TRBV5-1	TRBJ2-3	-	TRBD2	CASSFTSGGAGDTQYF	TGCGCCAGCAGCTTTACTAGCGGGGGGGCAGGGGATACGCAGTATTTT
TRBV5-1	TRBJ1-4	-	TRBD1	CASSSGQGYEKLFF	TGCGCCAGCAGCTCGGGACAGGGGTACGAAAAACTGTTTTTT
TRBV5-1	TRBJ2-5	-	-	CASSDYSQLGSGTQYF	TGCGCCAGCAGCGATTACAGCCAGCTGGGGTCGGGGACCCAGTACTTC
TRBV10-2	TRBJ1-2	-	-	CASSLDTGFYGYTF	TGCGCCAGCAGTCTAGACACAGGCTTCTATGGCTACACCTTC
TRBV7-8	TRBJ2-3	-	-	CATQQHPNTDTQYF	TGTGCCACCCAGCAACACCCTAACACAGATACGCAGTATTTT
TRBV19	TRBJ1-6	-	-	CASSIGGPFNSPLHF	TGTGCCAGTAGTATTGGGGGACCCTTTAATTCACCCCTCCACTTT
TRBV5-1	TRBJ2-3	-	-	CASSHLGPYTDTQYF	TGCGCCAGCAGCCACCTGGGACCCTACACAGATACGCAGTATTTT
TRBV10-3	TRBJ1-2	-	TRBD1	CAILQGAYGYTF	TGTGCCATCCTCCAGGGGGCGTATGGCTACACCTTC
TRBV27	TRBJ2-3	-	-	CASRGTVDGFDTQYF	TGTGCCAGCCGCGGGACAGTCGACGGGTTTGATACGCAGTATTTT
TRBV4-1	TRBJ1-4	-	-	CASSENLASTNEKLFF	TGCGCCAGCAGCGAGAATCTTGCTTCAACTAATGAAAAACTGTTTTTT
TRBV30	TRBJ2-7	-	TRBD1	CAWGTGTGIYEQYF	TGTGCCTGGGGAACCGGGACAGGGATCTACGAGCAGTACTTC
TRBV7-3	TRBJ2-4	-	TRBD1	CASSLRQGVGENIQYF	TGTGCCAGCAGCTTACGACAGGGGGTCGGGGAAAACATTCAGTACTTC
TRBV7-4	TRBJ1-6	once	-	CASSLRRRRPLPNYNSPLHF	TGTGCCAGCAGCCTCCGCCGCCGACGCCCACTCCCCAACTATAATTCACCCCTCCACTTT
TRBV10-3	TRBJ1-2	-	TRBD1	CAIRQTGGNYGYTF	TGTGCCATCAGACAGACAGGGGGTAACTATGGCTACACCTTC
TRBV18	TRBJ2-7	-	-	CASSPLQGRTYEQYF	TGTGCCAGCTCACCACTACAGGGGAGGACCTACGAGCAGTACTTC
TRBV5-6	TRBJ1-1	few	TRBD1	CASSGRQGKTEAFF	TGTGCCAGCAGCGGACGACAGGGTAAAACTGAAGCTTTCTTT
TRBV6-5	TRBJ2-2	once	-	CASSAGSPGELFF	TGTGCCAGCAGTGCGGGGTCTCCCGGGGAGCTGTTTTTT
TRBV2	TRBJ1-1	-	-	CASSEGRDTNTEAFF	TGTGCCAGCAGTGAAGGTCGGGACACGAACACTGAAGCTTTCTTT
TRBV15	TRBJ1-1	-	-	CATSSRLGMNTEAFF	TGTGCCACCAGCAGCAGGTTGGGGATGAACACTGAAGCTTTCTTT
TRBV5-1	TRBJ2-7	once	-	CASSHGQTYEQYF	TGCGCCAGCAGCCACGGACAGACCTACGAGCAGTACTTC
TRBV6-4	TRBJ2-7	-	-	CASSDSYEQYF	TGTGCCAGCAGTGACTCTTACGAGCAGTACTTC
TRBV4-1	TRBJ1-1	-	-	CASSHDRNMNTEAFF	TGCGCCAGCAGCCACGACAGAAACATGAACACTGAAGCTTTCTTT
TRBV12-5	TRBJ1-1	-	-	CASGNQGVREAFF	TGTGCTAGTGGCAATCAAGGGGTCCGTGAAGCTTTCTTT
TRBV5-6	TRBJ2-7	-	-	CASSFGGSYEQYF	TGTGCCAGCAGCTTTGGGGGCTCCTACGAGCAGTACTTC